The 31 T cell receptor beta chains in this list originate from one sample, sequenced in a study of cytomegalovirus exposure and HLA in healthy donors. The PCR ran on 60 Vbeta and 13 Jbeta primers. This table comes from immunoSEQ multiplex PCR, and its TCRdb copy is limited to in-frame clones, with some not included. Found here are approximately 150,000 clones, roughly 85% of them singletons; the top ten hold 1.3%. Sequencing used PBMCs. All receptors derive from a man under 40 in good health and CMV-seronegative.

The rearrangement joins TRBV9 to TRBJ1-6; 8 bases map to TRBD1. V was clipped by 3 bases and J by 6 bases; unmatched bases: 2. Germline V gives CDR1 SGDLS, CDR2 YYNGEE. The CDR3 totals 14 residues. Here the CDR3 DNA reads TGTGCCAGCAGCGGGACAGGGACTAATTCACCCCTCCACTTT. Translating gives CASSGTGTNSPLHF.

The chain recombines TRBV30 with TRBJ2-2; the D is unclear. This CDR3 has 13 residues. V was pared by 4 bases and J by 7 bases, with 13 bases between. Germline CDR1 is GTSNPN and CDR2 is SVGIG (reference sequence). In DNA form, the CDR3 reads TGTGCCTGGACCCCCGTCCAGAACGGGGAGCTGTTTTTT. It translates to CAWTPVQNGELFF. The full variable domain, its missing parts supplied by reference TRBV30 and TRBJ2-2, is SQTIHQWPATLVQPVGSPLSLECTVEGTSNPNLYWYRQAAGRGLQLLFYSVGIGQISSEVPQNLSASRPQDRQFILSSKKLLLSDSGFYLCAWTPVQNGELFFGEGSRLTVL.

This clone has just one count. The chain links TRBV28 to TRBJ2-1, with D perhaps matching TRBD1 (5 bases). V dropped 7 bases and J dropped 2 bases, with 9 bases sitting between them. The CDR3 loop spans 13 amino acids. Germline assignment: CDR1 MDHEN and CDR2 SYDVKM. The CDR3 loop reads CASNGRAYNEQFF. DNA for the CDR3: TGTGCCAGCAATGGCAGGGCCTACAATGAGCAGTTCTTC.

This clone was counted a single time. CDR3 in amino acids: CASSQDGGQPPQETQYF. In DNA, the CDR3 is TGCGCCAGCAGCCAAGATGGAGGACAGCCTCCCCAAGAGACCCAGTACTTC. The rearrangement uses TRBV4-3 and TRBJ2-5; weak D call: TRBD1 (6 bases). Germline-derived CDR1 and CDR2 are LGHNA and YSLEER. The CDR3 has 17 residues. V lost 0 bases, J lost 1 base, and 15 bases lay in between.

The chain carries TRBV30 and TRBJ2-2, with 7 bases identical to TRBD1. CDR3 length equals 14 residues. Germline CDR1 GTSNPN, CDR2 SVGIG (reference sequence). Unmatched junction bases numbered 5, after V lost 5 bases and J lost 2 bases. CDR3 sequence: CAWVRQGNTGELFF. CDR3 sequence (DNA): TGTGCCTGGGTCCGACAGGGTAACACCGGGGAGCTGTTTTTT.

V usage is TRBV11-1 and J usage is TRBJ2-1; tentative D call: TRBD1 (6 bases). Germline V gene data show CDR1 as SGHAT and CDR2 as FQDESV (reference sequence). This CDR3 comprises 15 residues. V lost 5 bases and J lost 0, with 11 bases in between. CDR3 DNA sequence: TGTGCCAGCAGCGAGGAGACAGGCTCCTACAATGAGCAGTTCTTC. This encodes CASSEETGSYNEQFF.

The sample holds a few counts of this clone. The chain couples TRBV7-9 to TRBJ2-1, with TRBD2 matching 11 bases. This CDR3 region has 15 residues. Germline V gene data show CDR1 as SEHNR and CDR2 as FQNEAQ (reference sequence). J lost 10 bases, V lost 2 bases, and 7 bases had no gene match. This CDR3 is CASSLMALAGEEQFF. Here the CDR3 DNA reads TGTGCCAGCAGCTTAATGGCACTAGCGGGAGAGGAGCAGTTCTTC.

V and J are TRBV28 and TRBJ2-1, with 10 nucleotides matching TRBD2. The germline gives CDR1 MDHEN, CDR2 SYDVKM. V dropped 5 bases and J dropped 1; count of bases not matched to a gene: 5. CDR3 length: 16 residues. The CDR3 reads CASSRSGRRSYNEQFF. CDR3 coding DNA: TGTGCCAGCAGTCGTAGCGGGAGGCGGTCCTACAATGAGCAGTTCTTC.

This chain joins TRBV7-9 and TRBJ1-5, with D hard to call. Deletions cut 5 bases from V and 5 bases from J, with 10 bases between. The germline V gene encodes CDR1 SEHNR and CDR2 FQNEAQ (reference sequence). The CDR3 contains 13 residues. The DNA of the CDR3 is TGTGCCAGCAGCCATGACACGTATCAGCCCCAGCATTTT. It codes for CASSHDTYQPQHF.

This chain connects TRBV5-1 to TRBJ1-1; D remains ambiguous. Germline assignment: CDR1 SGHRS and CDR2 YFSETQ. V was cut by 2 bases and J by 0 bases, with 14 bases left in between. The CDR3 covers 16 residues. This chain's CDR3 is CASSFARAQLNTEAFF. The CDR3 DNA sequence: TGCGCCAGCAGCTTTGCCCGCGCACAGCTGAACACTGAAGCTTTCTTT. The full variable domain, its missing parts supplied by reference TRBV5-1 and TRBJ1-1, is KAGVTQTPRYLIKTRGQQVTLSCSPISGHRSVSWYQQTPGQGLQFLFEYFSETQRNKGNFPGRFSGRQFSNSRSEMNVSTLELGDSALYLCASSFARAQLNTEAFFGQGTRLTVV.

About this clone itself: The same CDR3 is also encoded by other DNA sequences in this sample. The J gene is TRBJ1-1, the V gene TRBV7-2, with D hard to call. CDR3 size: 15 residues. Trimming pared 1 base from V and 0 bases from J, leaving 9 bases between. CDR1 and CDR2 (germline): SGHTA, FQGNSA. For the CDR3, the DNA is TGTGCCAGCAGCTTAGTTACGGGGATGAACACTGAAGCTTTCTTT. Amino acids: CASSLVTGMNTEAFF.

Here the CDR3 reads CAWAYRLLNEKLFF. DNA for the CDR3: TGTGCCTGGGCCTACAGATTACTGAATGAAAAACTGTTTTTT. The gene calls are TRBV30 and TRBJ1-4, with D unclear. CDR3 length: 14 amino acids. Trimming took off 5 bases at V and 5 bases at J, with 15 bases between the two ends. Per germline, CDR1 GTSNPN and CDR2 SVGIG (reference sequence).

J is TRBJ2-2 and V is TRBV5-4; D may be TRBD1 (5 bases). The V gene's germline CDR1 is SGHNT and CDR2 YYREEE (reference sequence). The CDR3 loop spans 14 amino acids. V lost 2 bases to trimming and J lost 5 bases, with 10 bases between them. As DNA, the CDR3 is TGTGCCAGCAGCTTACGCAGGGATACCGGGGAGCTGTTTTTT. Translation: CASSLRRDTGELFF.

This clone was seen only a few times. The genes are TRBV9 and TRBJ1-1; 10 bases align to TRBD1. The CDR3 has 14 residues. J was trimmed by 4 bases and V by 3 bases; bases with no gene match: 3. Germline V CDR1 and CDR2: SGDLS, YYNGEE. Written as DNA, the CDR3 is TGTGCCAGCAGCGAGGACAGGGGGTCCACTGAAGCTTTCTTT. Its protein product is CASSEDRGSTEAFF.

The chain combines TRBV19 with TRBJ2-1; TRBD2 matches at 9 bases. V was clipped by 5 bases and J by 6 bases; unmatched bases: 11. Per germline, CDR1 LNHDA and CDR2 SQIVND (reference sequence). This CDR3 has 16 amino acids. As DNA, the CDR3 is TGTGCCAGTAGTTCCCTGGGAGCGGGAGGTTCCAATGAGCAGTTCTTC. It specifies CASSSLGAGGSNEQFF.

J is TRBJ2-3 and V is TRBV7-2; a possible D gene is TRBD2 (6 bases). Germline V gene sequence: CDR1 SGHTA, CDR2 FQGNSA. V was cut by 5 bases and J by 1 base, with 16 bases left in between. This CDR3 region has 16 residues. The CDR3 loop is CASSREPGLRTDTQYF. The CDR3 DNA reads TGTGCCAGCAGCCGTGAACCGGGACTCCGCACAGATACGCAGTATTTT.

The V gene is TRBV12-5, the J gene TRBJ1-2; 9 bases line up with TRBD1. The CDR3 runs to 16 residues. V shed 2 bases and J 4 bases; nucleotides not matched to a gene: 8. Germline V CDR1 and CDR2: LGHNT, FRNRAP. CDR3 amino acids: CASGLMTGGLSYGYTF. For the CDR3, the DNA is TGTGCTAGTGGTTTGATGACAGGGGGTTTGAGCTATGGCTACACCTTC.

Only a few counts were recorded for this clone. The rearrangement uses TRBV6-6 and TRBJ1-5, with D possibly matching TRBD1 (6 bases). V lost 7 bases and J lost 9, with 19 bases in between. The germline V gene has CDR1 MNHNY and CDR2 SVGAGI (reference sequence). The CDR3 sequence is 14 residues long. CDR3 amino acids: CASTRDMDLRPQHF. CDR3 sequence (DNA): TGTGCCAGCACCAGGGACATGGATTTACGGCCCCAGCATTTT.

The chain couples TRBV10-2 to TRBJ1-4; TRBD1 matches at 10 bases. Germline-derived CDR1 and CDR2 are WSHSY and SAAADI. This CDR3 region has 15 residues. Trimming removed 6 bases from V and 8 bases from J; junction bases left unmatched: 9. The DNA of the CDR3 is TGCGCCAGCAGGGACAGGGGGGAGTTGCAGGAAAAACTGTTTTTT. This sequence encodes CASRDRGELQEKLFF.

This chain connects TRBV28 to TRBJ2-1; D gene uncertain. Germline V lookup: CDR1 MDHEN, CDR2 SYDVKM. Trimming cost V 2 bases and J 1 base, with 9 bases left between them. This CDR3 has 15 residues. CDR3 protein: CASSLTVTSYNEQFF. The CDR3 nucleotides are TGTGCCAGCAGTTTAACGGTTACTTCCTACAATGAGCAGTTCTTC.

This clone is a singleton in its sample. This chain uses TRBV7-2 with TRBJ2-5, with TRBD2 identical over 9 bases. The V and J ends lost 2 bases and 7 bases, in that order; junction bases with no gene match: 8. In germline, CDR1 is SGHTA, CDR2 FQGNSA. The CDR3 is 15 amino acids. Here the CDR3 DNA reads TGTGCCAGCAGCTTATCATCGTATAGCGGGGGGACCCAGTACTTC. It specifies CASSLSSYSGGTQYF.

This chain connects TRBV6-5 to TRBJ2-1; a weak D match, TRBD2 (6 bases). Germline CDR1 and CDR2: MNHEY and SVGAGI. V lost 3 bases to trimming and J lost 0 bases, with 9 bases between them. This CDR3 has 15 residues. CDR3 DNA: TGTGCCAGCAGTTATGGGACTGCCTCCTACAATGAGCAGTTCTTC. It specifies CASSYGTASYNEQFF.

The V call is TRBV21-1, the J call TRBJ2-2; the table calls TRBD1, which could not be checked here. TRBV21-1 has pseudogene status. The CDR3 runs to 15 residues. DNA for the CDR3: TGTGCCAGCAGCAAAGACGGCAGGGGGACCGGGGAGCTGTTTTTT. Translated: CASSKDGRGTGELFF.

The chain joins TRBV30 to TRBJ2-1, with D maybe TRBD2 (6 bases). Germline V CDR1 and CDR2: GTSNPN, SVGIG (reference sequence). The CDR3 covers 16 residues. Trimming cost V 0 bases and J 0 bases, with 12 bases left between them. The CDR3 coding sequence is TGTGCCTGGAGTGTGCCTATAGCGGACTCCTACAATGAGCAGTTCTTC. Its protein is CAWSVPIADSYNEQFF.

The V gene is TRBV7-6, the J gene TRBJ2-3; 14 bases fit TRBD2. The CDR3 is 14 residues long. The trim removed 5 bases at V and 14 bases at J, leaving 9 bases unmatched. Germline lookup yields CDR1 SGHVS and CDR2 FNYEAQ. The CDR3 coding sequence is TGTGCCAGCAGCCTGGGACTAGCGGGAGCGTTTAGGTATTTT. It translates to CASSLGLAGAFRYF.

This chain links TRBV19 with TRBJ2-1, with D unresolved. CDR3 length equals 14 residues. Per germline, CDR1 LNHDA and CDR2 SQIVND (reference sequence). V was shortened by 3 bases and J by 4 bases, with 10 bases between the two germline ends. This CDR3 is CASSMRNVYNEQFF. For the CDR3, the DNA is TGTGCCAGTAGTATGAGGAACGTGTACAATGAGCAGTTCTTC.

The CDR3 coding sequence is TGTGCCAGCAGCCCTCGGGCGACAGGGCTCCACGAGCAGTACTTC. Its protein is CASSPRATGLHEQYF. The chain joins TRBV7-2 to TRBJ2-7, with 7 bases aligning to TRBD1. Germline lookup yields CDR1 SGHTA and CDR2 FQGNSA. The ends lost 5 bases at V and 5 bases at J; junction bases unmatched: 12. The CDR3 length is 15 residues.

The chain recombines TRBV6-4 with TRBJ2-1, with D perhaps matching TRBD2 (5 bases). From germline, CDR1 is MRHNA and CDR2 SNTAGT. The V and J ends lost 2 bases and 0 bases respectively, with 5 bases between them. The CDR3 is made up of 14 amino acids. The CDR3 reads CASSDGSSYNEQFF. CDR3 sequence (DNA): TGTGCCAGCAGTGACGGGAGCTCCTACAATGAGCAGTTCTTC.

This clone was counted between two and nine times. Other nucleotide sequences from this sample produce the same CDR3. The chain combines TRBV28 with TRBJ1-5; 12 positions match TRBD1. The J segment lost 6 bases and the V segment lost 4 bases, leaving 4 bases of the junction unmatched. The germline V gene has CDR1 MDHEN and CDR2 SYDVKM. The CDR3 covers 15 residues. In DNA, the CDR3 is TGTGCCAGCAGTTGGGGACAGGGGGCAGGTCAGCCCCAGCATTTT. It translates to CASSWGQGAGQPQHF.

The chain uses TRBV9 and TRBJ2-1, with 12 bases lining up with TRBD2. The CDR3 loop spans 15 amino acids. Germline trimming cut 3 bases from V and 7 bases from J; bases unmatched to any gene: 5. Per the germline V gene, CDR1 is SGDLS and CDR2 is YYNGEE. CDR3 residues: CASSASGRAWNEQFF. CDR3 in DNA: TGTGCCAGCAGCGCTAGCGGGAGGGCCTGGAATGAGCAGTTCTTC.

The J gene is TRBJ1-3, the V gene TRBV29-1, with 8 positions matching TRBD1. The CDR3 has 13 residues. V lost 6 bases and J lost 8; bases outside the gene matches: 9. Germline V gene data show CDR1 as SQVTM and CDR2 as ANQGSEA. For the CDR3, the DNA is TGCAGCGTGGACACACAGGGGGGAGACACCATATATTTT. Its translation: CSVDTQGGDTIYF.